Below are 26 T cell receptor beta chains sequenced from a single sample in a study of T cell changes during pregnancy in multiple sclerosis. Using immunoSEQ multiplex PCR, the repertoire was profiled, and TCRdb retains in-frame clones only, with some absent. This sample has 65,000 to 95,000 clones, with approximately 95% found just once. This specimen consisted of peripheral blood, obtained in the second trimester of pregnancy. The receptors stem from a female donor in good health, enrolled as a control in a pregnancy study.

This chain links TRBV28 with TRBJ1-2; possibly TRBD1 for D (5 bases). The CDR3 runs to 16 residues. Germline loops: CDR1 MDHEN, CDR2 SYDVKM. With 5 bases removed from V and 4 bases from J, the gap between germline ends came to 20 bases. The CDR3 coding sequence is TGTGCCAGCAGTCTACTATGGGGCGCGGTGAGCTATGGCTACACCTTC. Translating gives CASSLLWGAVSYGYTF.

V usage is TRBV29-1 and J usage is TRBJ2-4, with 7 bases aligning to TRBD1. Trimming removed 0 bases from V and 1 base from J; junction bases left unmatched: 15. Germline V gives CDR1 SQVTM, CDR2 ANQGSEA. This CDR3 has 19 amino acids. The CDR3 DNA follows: TGCAGCGTTGAAGAAGCTTCCGACAGGGAAATTTTGGCCAAAAACATTCAGTACTTC. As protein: CSVEEASDREILAKNIQYF.

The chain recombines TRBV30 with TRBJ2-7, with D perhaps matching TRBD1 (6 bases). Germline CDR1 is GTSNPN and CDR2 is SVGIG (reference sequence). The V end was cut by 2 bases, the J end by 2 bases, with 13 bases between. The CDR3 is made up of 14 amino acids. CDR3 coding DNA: TGTGCCTGGAGTCAGGGGTTGTCTACCTACGAGCAGTACTTC. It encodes CAWSQGLSTYEQYF.

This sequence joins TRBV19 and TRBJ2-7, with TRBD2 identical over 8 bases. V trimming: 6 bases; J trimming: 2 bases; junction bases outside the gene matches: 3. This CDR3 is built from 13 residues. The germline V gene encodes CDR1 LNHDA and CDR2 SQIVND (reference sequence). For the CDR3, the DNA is TGTGCCAGTAGCTCGGGGGGGGCCTACGAGCAGTACTTC. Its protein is CASSSGGAYEQYF.

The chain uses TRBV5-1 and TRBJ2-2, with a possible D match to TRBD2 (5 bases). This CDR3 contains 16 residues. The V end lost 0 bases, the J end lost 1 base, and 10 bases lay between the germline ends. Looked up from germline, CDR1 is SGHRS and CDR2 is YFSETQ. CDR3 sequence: CASSLGQEGNTGELFF. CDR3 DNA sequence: TGCGCCAGCAGCTTGGGACAAGAGGGGAACACCGGGGAGCTGTTTTTT.

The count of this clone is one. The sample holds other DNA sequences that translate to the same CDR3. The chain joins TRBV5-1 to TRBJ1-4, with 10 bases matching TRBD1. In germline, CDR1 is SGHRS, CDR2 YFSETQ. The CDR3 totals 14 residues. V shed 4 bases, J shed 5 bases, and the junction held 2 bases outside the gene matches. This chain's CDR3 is CASSLGQGNEKLFF. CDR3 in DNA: TGCGCCAGCAGCCTGGGACAGGGGAATGAAAAACTGTTTTTT.

The CDR3 loop is CSVATASSYNEQFF. For the CDR3, the DNA is TGCAGCGTTGCGACTGCCAGCTCCTACAATGAGCAGTTCTTC. V usage is TRBV29-1 and J usage is TRBJ2-1; the D is unclear. The CDR3 is made up of 14 amino acids. CDR1 and CDR2 (germline): SQVTM, ANQGSEA. The V gene lost 4 bases and the J gene lost 0 bases, with 10 bases spanning the gap.

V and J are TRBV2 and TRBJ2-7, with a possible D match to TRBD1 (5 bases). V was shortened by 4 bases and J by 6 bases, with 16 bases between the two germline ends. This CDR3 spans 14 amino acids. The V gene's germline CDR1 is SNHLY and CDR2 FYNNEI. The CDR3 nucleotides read TGTGCCAGCAGTGTTATAAGGGGAACTCGCGAGCAGTACTTC. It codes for CASSVIRGTREQYF.

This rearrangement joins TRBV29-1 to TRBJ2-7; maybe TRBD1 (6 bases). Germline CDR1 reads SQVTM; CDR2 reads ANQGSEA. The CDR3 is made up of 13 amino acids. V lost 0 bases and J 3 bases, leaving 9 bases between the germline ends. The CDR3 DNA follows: TGCAGCGTTGAAGACGAACAGGGCTACGAGCAGTACTTC. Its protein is CSVEDEQGYEQYF.

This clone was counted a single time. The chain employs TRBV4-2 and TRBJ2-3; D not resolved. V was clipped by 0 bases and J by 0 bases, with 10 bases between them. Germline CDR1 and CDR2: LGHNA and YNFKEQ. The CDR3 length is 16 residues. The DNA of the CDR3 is TGTGCCAGCAGCCAAGAAGGCACCAGGAGCACAGATACGCAGTATTTT. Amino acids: CASSQEGTRSTDTQYF.

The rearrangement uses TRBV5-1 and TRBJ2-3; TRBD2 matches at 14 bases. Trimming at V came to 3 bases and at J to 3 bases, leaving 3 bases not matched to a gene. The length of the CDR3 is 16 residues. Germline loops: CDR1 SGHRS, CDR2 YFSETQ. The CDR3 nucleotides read TGCGCCAGCAGCTCGACTAGCGGGAGGGTGACAGATACGCAGTATTTT. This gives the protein CASSSTSGRVTDTQYF.

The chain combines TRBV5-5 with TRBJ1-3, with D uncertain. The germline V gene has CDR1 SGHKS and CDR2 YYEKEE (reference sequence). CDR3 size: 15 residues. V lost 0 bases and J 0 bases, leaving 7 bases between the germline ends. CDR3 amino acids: CASSLVPFSGNTIYF. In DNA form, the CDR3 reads TGTGCCAGCAGCTTGGTCCCCTTCTCTGGAAACACCATATATTTT.

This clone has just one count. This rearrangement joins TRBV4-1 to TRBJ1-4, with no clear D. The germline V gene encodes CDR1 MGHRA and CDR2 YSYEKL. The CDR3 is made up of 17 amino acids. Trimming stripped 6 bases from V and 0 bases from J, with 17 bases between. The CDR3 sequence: CASRLRTTGTTNEKLFF. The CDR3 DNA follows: TGCGCCAGCAGGCTCAGAACCACGGGGACAACTAATGAAAAACTGTTTTTT.

The CDR3 DNA follows: TGTGCCAGCAGTCCGTCGGGGGGGAGCGGGAATGAGCAGTTCTTC. Protein product: CASSPSGGSGNEQFF. This chain links TRBV6-4 with TRBJ2-1; 8 positions match TRBD2. The CDR3 is made up of 15 amino acids. Germline V gene lookup returns CDR1 MRHNA and CDR2 SNTAGT. After removal of 5 bases from V and 7 bases from J, the junction contained 10 bases not matched to a gene.

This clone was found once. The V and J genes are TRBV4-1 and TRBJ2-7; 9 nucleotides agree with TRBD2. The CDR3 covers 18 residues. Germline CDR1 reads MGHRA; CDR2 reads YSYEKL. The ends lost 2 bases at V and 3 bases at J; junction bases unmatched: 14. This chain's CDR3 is CASSQNPGAGGVYYEQYF. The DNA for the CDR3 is TGCGCCAGCAGCCAAAATCCCGGGGCGGGAGGGGTCTACTACGAGCAGTACTTC.

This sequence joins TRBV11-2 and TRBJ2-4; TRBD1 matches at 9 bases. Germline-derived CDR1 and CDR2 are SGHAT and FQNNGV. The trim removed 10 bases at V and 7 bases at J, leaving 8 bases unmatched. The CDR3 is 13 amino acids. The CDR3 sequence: CATAGTGMNIQYF. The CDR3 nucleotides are TGTGCCACCGCCGGGACAGGGATGAACATTCAGTACTTC.

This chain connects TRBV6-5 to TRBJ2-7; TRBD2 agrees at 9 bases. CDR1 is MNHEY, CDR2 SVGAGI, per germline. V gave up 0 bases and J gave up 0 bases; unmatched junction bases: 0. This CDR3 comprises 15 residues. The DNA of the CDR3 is TGTGCCAGCAGTTACTCACTAGCGGGCTCCTACGAGCAGTACTTC. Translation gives CASSYSLAGSYEQYF.

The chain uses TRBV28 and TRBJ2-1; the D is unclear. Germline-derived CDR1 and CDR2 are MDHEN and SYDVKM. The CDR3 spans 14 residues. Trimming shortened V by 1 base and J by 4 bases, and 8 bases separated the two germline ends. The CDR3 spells CASSLYGGYNEQFF. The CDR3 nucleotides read TGTGCCAGCAGTTTATATGGCGGATACAATGAGCAGTTCTTC.

The CDR3: CASSQEARVSQETQYF. For the CDR3, the DNA is TGTGCCAGCAGCCAAGAGGCGCGGGTCTCGCAAGAGACCCAGTACTTC. V gene TRBV4-2 combines with J gene TRBJ2-5, with a tentative D call TRBD2 (5 bases). V lost 0 bases and J 2 bases, leaving 13 bases between the germline ends. This CDR3 has 16 residues. Germline-derived CDR1 and CDR2 are LGHNA and YNFKEQ.

This CDR3 reads CASSGRARANTGELFF. CDR3 coding DNA: TGTGCCAGCAGCGGGCGCGCCAGGGCGAACACCGGGGAGCTGTTTTTT. V usage is TRBV9 and J usage is TRBJ2-2, with D possibly TRBD1 on 5 matching bases. The germline V and J ends were trimmed by 3 bases and 0 bases, with 12 bases remaining between them. CDR1 and CDR2 (germline): SGDLS, YYNGEE. The CDR3 covers 16 residues.

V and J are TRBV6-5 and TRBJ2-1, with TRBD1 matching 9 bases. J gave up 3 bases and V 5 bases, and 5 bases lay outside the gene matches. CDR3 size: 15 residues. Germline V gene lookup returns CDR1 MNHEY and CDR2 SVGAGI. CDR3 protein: CASSLGTGRYNEQFF. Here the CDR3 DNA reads TGTGCCAGCAGTCTCGGGACAGGGCGCTACAATGAGCAGTTCTTC.

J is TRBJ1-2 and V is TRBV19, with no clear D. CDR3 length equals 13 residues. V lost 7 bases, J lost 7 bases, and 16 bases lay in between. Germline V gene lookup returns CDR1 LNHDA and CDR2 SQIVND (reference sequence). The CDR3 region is CASTPGGIFGYTF. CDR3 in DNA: TGTGCCAGTACCCCAGGAGGGATCTTTGGCTACACCTTC. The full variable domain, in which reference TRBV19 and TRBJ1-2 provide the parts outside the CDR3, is DGGITQSPKYLFRKEGQNVTLSCEQNLNHDAMYWYRQDPGQGLRLIYYSQIVNDFQKGDIAEGYSVSREKKESFPLTVTSAQKNPTAFYLCASTPGGIFGYTFGSGTRLTVV.

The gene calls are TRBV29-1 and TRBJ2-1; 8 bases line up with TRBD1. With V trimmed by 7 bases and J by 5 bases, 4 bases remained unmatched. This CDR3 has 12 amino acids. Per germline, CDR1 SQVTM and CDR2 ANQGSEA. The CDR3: CSARTGNNEQFF. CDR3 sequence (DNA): TGCAGCGCTCGGACAGGGAACAATGAGCAGTTCTTC.

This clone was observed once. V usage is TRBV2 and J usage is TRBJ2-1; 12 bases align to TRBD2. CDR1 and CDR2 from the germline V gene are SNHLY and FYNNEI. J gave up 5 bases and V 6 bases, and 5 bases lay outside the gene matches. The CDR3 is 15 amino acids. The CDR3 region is CASRPRLAGDNEQFF. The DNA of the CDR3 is TGTGCCAGCAGGCCCAGACTAGCGGGGGACAATGAGCAGTTCTTC.

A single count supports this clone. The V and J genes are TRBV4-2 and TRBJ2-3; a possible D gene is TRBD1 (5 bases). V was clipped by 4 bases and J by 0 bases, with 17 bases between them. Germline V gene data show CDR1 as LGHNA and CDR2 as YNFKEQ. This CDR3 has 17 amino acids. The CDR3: CASSLVIGASSTDTQYF. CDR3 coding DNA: TGTGCCAGCAGCCTCGTGATAGGGGCTTCGAGCACAGATACGCAGTATTTT.

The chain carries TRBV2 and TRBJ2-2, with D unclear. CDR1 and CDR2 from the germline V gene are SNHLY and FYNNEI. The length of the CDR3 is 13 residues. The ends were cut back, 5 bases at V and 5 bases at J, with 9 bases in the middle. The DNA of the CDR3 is TGTGCCAGCAGTTTTGAGGTAACCGGGGAGCTGTTTTTT. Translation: CASSFEVTGELFF.